This T cell receptor (beta chain) was identified during a study of blood T cell repertoires in COVID-19. Whole-study context: The United States, Italy and Spain were the sources of the acute and convalescent COVID-19 samples. T cells, B-cell-depleted T cells, or PBMCs supplied cDNA or gDNA.

Trimming took off 5 bases at V and 3 bases at J, with 20 bases between the two ends. CDR1 MDHEN and CDR2 SYDVKM come from the germline V gene. This CDR3 has 17 amino acids. Study processing details: Quantification of nucleated cells was approximated via reference gene primer amplification. Some clones are missing from TCRdb's copy, which holds only in-frame ones; the method was immunoSEQ multiplex PCR. V and J calls and clone size follow that table, whereas D and trimming were derived from the DNA. This repertoire shows over 65,000 clones, 70% to 85% found once; its top ten account for about 16%. The V and J genes are TRBV28 and TRBJ2-1; D gene uncertain. Sequenced material: peripheral blood. The clonotype originates from a man of 80 years or more with active COVID-19. Here the CDR3 reads CASSRSSATSVYNEQFF. CDR3 in DNA: TGTGCCAGCAGTCGGTCCTCAGCGACCTCCGTCTACAATGAGCAGTTCTTC.